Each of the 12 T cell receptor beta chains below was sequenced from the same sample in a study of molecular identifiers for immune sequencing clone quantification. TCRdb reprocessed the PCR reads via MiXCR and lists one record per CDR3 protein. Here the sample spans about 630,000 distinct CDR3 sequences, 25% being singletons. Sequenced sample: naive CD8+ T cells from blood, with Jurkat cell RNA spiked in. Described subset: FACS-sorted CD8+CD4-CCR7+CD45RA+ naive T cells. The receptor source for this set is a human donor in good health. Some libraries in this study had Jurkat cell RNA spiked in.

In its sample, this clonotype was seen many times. As DNA, the CDR3 is TGTGCCAGCAGCCAAGACGTAGGGGCCCAGTACTTC. Protein product: CASSQDVGAQYF. This chain connects TRBV3-1 to TRBJ2-5, with D perhaps matching TRBD1 (5 bases). This CDR3 comprises 12 residues. Germline V gene lookup returns CDR1 LGHDT and CDR2 YNNKEL (reference sequence). The germline V and J ends were trimmed by 0 bases and 9 bases, with 8 bases remaining between them.

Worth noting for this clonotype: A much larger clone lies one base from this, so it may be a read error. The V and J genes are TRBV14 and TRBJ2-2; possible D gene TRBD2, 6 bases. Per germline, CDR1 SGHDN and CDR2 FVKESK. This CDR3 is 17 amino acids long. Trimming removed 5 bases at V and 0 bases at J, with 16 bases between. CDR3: CASSNLRGTPNTGELFF. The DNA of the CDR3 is TGTGCCAGCAGCAACCTACGGGGGACCCCGAACACCGGGGAGCTGTTTTTT.

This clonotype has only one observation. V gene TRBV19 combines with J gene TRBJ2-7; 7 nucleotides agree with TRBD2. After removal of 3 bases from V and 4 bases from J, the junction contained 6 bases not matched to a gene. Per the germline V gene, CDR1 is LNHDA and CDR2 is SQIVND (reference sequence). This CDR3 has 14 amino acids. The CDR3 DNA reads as TGTGCCAGTAGTATCCTGACTAGCTCTTACGAGCAGTACTTC. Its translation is CASSILTSSYEQYF.

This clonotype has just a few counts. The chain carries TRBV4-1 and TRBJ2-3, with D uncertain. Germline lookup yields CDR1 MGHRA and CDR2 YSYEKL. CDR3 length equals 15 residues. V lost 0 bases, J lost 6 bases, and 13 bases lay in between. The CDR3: CASSQEPSVWDTQYF. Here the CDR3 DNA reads TGCGCCAGCAGCCAAGAACCATCAGTGTGGGATACGCAGTATTTT.

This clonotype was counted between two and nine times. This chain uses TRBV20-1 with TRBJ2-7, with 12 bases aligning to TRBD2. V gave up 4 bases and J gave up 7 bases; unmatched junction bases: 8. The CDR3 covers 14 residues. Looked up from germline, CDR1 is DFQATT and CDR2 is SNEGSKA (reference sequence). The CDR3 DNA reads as TGCAGTGCTACACCTAGCGGGGGGGCCTGGGAGCAGTACTTC. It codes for CSATPSGGAWEQYF.

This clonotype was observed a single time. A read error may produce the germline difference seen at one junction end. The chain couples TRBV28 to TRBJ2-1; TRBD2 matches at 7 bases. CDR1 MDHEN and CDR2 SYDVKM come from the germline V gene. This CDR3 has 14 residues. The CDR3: CAGRSSGSYNEQFF. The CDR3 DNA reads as TGTGCCGGCAGGTCTAGCGGCTCCTACAATGAGCAGTTCTTC.

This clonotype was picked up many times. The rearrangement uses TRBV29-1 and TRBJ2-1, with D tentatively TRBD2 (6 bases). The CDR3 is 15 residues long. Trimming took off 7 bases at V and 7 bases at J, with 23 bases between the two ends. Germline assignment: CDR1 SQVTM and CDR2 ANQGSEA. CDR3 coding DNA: TGCAGCGCCCCTCATTCTGGGGAGGTGTGGAATGAGCAGTTCTTC. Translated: CSAPHSGEVWNEQFF.

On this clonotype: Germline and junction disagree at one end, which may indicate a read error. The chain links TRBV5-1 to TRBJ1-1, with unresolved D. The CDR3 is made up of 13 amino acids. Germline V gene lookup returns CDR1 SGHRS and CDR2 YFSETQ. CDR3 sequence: CASGLWGNTEAFF. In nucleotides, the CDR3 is TGCGCCAGCGGCTTGTGGGGGAACACTGAAGCTTTCTTT.

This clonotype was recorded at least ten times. CDR3 bases: TGTGCCAGCAGTTTATCCCCTGGGACCGGGGAGCTGTTTTTT. Protein product: CASSLSPGTGELFF. This sequence joins TRBV28 and TRBJ2-2; D is undetermined. Germline-derived CDR1 and CDR2 are MDHEN and SYDVKM. The germline V and J ends were trimmed by 1 base and 5 bases, with 8 bases remaining between them. CDR3 length equals 14 residues.

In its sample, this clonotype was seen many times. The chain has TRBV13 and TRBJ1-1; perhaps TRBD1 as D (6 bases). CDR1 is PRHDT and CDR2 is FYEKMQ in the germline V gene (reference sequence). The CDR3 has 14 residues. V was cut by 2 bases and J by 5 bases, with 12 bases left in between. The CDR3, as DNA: TGTGCCAGCAGCTTAATGGGGGGGCAAACTGAAGCTTTCTTT. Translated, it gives CASSLMGGQTEAFF. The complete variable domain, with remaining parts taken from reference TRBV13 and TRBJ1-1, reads AAGVIQSPRHLIKEKRETATLKCYPIPRHDTVYWYQQGPGQDPQFLISFYEKMQSDKGSIPDRFSAQQFSDYHSELNMSSLELGDSALYFCASSLMGGQTEAFFGQGTRLTVV.

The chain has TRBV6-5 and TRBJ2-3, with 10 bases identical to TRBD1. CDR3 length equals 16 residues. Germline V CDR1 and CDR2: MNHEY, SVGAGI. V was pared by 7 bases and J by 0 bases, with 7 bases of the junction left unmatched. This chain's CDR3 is CASTLGQGGSTDTQYF. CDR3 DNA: TGTGCCAGCACCCTAGGACAGGGGGGCAGCACAGATACGCAGTATTTT.

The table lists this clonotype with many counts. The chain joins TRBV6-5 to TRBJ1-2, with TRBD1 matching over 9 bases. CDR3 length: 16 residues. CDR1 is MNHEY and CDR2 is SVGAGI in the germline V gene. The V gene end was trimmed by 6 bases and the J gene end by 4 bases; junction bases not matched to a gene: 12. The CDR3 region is CASSPWTGERAYGYTF. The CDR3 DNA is TGTGCCAGCAGCCCCTGGACAGGGGAACGAGCCTATGGCTACACCTTC.